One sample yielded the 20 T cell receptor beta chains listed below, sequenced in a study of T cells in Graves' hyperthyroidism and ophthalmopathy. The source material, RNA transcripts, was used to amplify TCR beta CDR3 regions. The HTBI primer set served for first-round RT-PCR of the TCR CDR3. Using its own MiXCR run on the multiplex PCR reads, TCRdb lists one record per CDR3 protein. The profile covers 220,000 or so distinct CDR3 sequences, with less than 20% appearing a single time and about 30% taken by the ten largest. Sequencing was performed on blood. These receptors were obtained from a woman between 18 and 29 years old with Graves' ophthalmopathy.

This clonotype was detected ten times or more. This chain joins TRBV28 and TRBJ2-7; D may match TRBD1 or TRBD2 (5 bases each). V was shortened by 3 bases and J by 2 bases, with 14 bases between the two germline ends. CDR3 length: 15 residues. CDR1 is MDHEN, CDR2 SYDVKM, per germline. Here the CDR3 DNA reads TGTGCCAGCAGTTTTGGGGGAGCCTCCACCTACGAGCAGTACTTC. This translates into CASSFGGASTYEQYF.

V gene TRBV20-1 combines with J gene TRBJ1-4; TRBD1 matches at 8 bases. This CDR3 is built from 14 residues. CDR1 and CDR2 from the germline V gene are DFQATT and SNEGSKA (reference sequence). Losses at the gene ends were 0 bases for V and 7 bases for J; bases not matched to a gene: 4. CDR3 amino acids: CSARDRTGFEKLFF. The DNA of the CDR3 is TGCAGTGCTAGAGATCGGACAGGGTTTGAAAAACTGTTTTTT.

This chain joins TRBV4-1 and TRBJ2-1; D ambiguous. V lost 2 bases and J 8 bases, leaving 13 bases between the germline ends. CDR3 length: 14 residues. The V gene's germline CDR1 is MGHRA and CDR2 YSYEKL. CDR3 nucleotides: TGCGCCAGCAGCCAAACCCCGGTTGGGTATGAGCAGTTCTTC. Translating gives CASSQTPVGYEQFF.

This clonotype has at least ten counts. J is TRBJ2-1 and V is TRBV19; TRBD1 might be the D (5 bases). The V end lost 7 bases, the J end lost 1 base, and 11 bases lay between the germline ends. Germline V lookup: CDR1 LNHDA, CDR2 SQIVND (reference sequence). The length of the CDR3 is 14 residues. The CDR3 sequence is CASTQRGSYNEQFF. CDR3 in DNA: TGTGCCAGTACCCAAAGGGGTTCCTACAATGAGCAGTTCTTC.

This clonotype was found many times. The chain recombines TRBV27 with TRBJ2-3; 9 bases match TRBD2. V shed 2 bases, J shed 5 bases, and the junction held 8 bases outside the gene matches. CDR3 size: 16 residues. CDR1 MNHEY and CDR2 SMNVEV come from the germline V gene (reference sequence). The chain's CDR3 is CASSLLAGGEGDTQYF. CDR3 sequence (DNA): TGTGCCAGCAGTTTACTGGCGGGAGGGGAGGGAGATACGCAGTATTTT.

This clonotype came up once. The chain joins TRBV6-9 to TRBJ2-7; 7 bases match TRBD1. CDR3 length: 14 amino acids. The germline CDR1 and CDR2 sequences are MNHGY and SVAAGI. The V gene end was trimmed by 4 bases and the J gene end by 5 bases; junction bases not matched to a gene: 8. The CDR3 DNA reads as TGTGCCAGCAGTTTCAGGGGGTCGAGAAACGAGCAGTACTTC. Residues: CASSFRGSRNEQYF.

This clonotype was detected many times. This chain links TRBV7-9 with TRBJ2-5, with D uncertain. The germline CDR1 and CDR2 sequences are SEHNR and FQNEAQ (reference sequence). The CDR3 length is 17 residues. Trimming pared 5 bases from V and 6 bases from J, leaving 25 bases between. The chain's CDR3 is CASSLPERQATPKTQYF. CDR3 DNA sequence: TGTGCCAGCAGCCTACCCGAAAGGCAGGCTACTCCAAAGACCCAGTACTTC. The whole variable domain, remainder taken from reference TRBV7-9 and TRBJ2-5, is DTGVSQNPRHKITKRGQNVTFRCDPISEHNRLYWYRQTLGQGPEFLTYFQNEAQLEKSRLLSDRFSAERPKGSFSTLEIQRTEQGDSAMYLCASSLPERQATPKTQYFGPGTRLLVL.

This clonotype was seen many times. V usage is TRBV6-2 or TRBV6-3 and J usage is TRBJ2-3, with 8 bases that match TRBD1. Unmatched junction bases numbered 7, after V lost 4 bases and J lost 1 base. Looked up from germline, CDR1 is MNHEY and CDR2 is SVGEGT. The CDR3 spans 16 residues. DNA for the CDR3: TGTGCCAGCAGTTCCCATCGGACAGGGCGCACAGATACGCAGTATTTT. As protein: CASSSHRTGRTDTQYF.

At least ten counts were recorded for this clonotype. For the CDR3, the DNA is TGTGCCAGCAGCTCCACCAGGGGACAGCGCCAAGTCATTCAGTACTTC. This codes for CASSSTRGQRQVIQYF. J is TRBJ2-4 and V is TRBV7-2; TRBD1 matches 7 bases. The CDR3 is 16 residues long. The germline gives CDR1 SGHTA, CDR2 FQGNSA. J lost 9 bases, V lost 4 bases, and 15 bases had no gene match.

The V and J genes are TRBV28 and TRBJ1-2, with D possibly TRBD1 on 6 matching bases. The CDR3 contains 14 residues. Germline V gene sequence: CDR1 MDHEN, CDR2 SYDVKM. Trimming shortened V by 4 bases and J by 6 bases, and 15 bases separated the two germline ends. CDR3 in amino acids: CASSSTGNRHGYTF. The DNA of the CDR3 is TGTGCCAGCAGTTCCACAGGGAACCGACATGGCTACACCTTC.

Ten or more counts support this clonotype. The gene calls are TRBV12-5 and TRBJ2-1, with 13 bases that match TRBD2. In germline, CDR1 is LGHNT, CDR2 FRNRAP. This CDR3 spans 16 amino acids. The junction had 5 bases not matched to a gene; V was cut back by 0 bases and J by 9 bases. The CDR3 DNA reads TGTGCTAGTGGTTTGGTACTAGCGGGGGGGCCGAGTGAGCAGTTCTTC. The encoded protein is CASGLVLAGGPSEQFF.

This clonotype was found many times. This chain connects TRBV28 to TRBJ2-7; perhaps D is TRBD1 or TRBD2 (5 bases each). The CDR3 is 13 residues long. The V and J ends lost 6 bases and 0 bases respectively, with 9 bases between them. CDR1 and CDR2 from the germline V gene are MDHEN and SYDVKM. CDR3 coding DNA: TGTGCCAGCAGCCCCGGGACCTCCTACGAGCAGTACTTC. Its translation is CASSPGTSYEQYF.

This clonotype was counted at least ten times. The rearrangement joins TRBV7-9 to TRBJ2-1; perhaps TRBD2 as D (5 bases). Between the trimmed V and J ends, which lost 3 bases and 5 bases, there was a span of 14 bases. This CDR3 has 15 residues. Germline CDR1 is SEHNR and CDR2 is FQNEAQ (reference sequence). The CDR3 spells CASSFLRERDNEQFF. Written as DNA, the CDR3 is TGTGCCAGCAGCTTTCTGAGGGAAAGGGACAATGAGCAGTTCTTC.

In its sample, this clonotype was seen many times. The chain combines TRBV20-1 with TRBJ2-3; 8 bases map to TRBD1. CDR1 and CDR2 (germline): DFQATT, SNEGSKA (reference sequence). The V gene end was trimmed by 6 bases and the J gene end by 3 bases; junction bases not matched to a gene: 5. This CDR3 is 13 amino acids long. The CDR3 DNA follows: TGCAGTGCCCTCAGACAGGGGACAGATACGCAGTATTTT. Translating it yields CSALRQGTDTQYF.

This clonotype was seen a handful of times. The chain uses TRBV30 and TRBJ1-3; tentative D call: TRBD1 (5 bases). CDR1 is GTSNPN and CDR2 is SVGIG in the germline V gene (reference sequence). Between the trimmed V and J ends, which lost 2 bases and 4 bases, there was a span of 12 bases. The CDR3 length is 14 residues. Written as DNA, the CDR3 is TGTGCCTGGAGTTTTACCGGGGGAGGAAACACCATATATTTT. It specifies CAWSFTGGGNTIYF.

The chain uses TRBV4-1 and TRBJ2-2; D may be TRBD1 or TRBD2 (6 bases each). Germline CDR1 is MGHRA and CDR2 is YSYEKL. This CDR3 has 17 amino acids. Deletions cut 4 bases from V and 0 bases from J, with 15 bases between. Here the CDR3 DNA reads TGCGCCAGCAGCCGCCAGGGGACTCCCGCGAACACCGGGGAGCTGTTTTTT. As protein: CASSRQGTPANTGELFF.

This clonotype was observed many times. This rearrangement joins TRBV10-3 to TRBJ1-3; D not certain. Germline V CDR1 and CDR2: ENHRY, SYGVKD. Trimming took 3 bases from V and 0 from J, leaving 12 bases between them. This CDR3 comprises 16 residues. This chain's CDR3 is CAISDDLRSSGNTIYF. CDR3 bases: TGTGCCATCAGTGATGACTTACGGAGCTCTGGAAACACCATATATTTT.

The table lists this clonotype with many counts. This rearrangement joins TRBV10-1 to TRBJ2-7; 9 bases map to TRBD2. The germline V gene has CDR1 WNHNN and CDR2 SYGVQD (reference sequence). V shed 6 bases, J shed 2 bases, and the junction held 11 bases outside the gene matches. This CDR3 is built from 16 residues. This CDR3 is CASSSQTSGYPYEQYF. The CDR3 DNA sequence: TGCGCCAGCAGCTCCCAGACTAGCGGCTACCCCTACGAGCAGTACTTC.

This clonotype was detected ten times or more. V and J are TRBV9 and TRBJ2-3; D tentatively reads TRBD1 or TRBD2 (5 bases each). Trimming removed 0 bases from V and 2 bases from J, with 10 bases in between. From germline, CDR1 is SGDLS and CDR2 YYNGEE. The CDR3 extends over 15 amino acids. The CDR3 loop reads CASSVVGTTTDTQYF. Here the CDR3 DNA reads TGTGCCAGCAGCGTAGTGGGGACGACCACAGATACGCAGTATTTT.

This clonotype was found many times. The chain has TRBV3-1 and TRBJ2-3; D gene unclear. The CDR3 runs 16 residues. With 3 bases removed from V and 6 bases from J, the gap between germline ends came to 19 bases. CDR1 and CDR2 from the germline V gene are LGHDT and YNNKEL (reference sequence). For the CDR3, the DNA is TGTGCCAGCAGCCAGGCGGTCCGGGCCGAAGGGGATACGCAGTATTTT. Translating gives CASSQAVRAEGDTQYF.